This TCR beta chain was sequenced during a study of Ad26.COV2.S vaccination and SARS-CoV-2 variants. The germline V gene encodes CDR1 SGDLS and CDR2 YYNGEE. V gave up 0 bases and J gave up 0 bases, with 12 bases separating them. The CDR3 contains 16 residues. This clone was counted once. TCRdb keeps only in-frame clones here, not all; method: immunoSEQ multiplex PCR. The sample records 350,000 to 450,000 clones, 83% being singletons. Described treatment: roughly 18 received Ad26.COV2.S at low or high dose, single or two shots; several received placebo; per-sample allocation not given. The samples were gathered on day 63 after the first injection of vaccine or placebo.

This receptor was taken from a person aged 18-65 years who received the Ad26.COV2.S COVID-19 vaccine or a placebo. This chain joins TRBV9 and TRBJ1-2; D might be TRBD1 (5 bases). The source was peripheral blood, collected in a trial of Ad26.COV2.S vaccine versus placebo. The CDR3 DNA reads TGTGCCAGCAGCGTAGGAGGGCAGACAGCTAACTATGGCTACACCTTC. This translates into CASSVGGQTANYGYTF.